The 32 T cell receptor beta chains below come from one sample, sequenced in a study of identical twins. TCRdb called the 5' RACE reads again in MiXCR, with one record for every CDR3 protein. Of around 450,000 distinct CDR3 sequences listed, over 12% are singletons. This same sample was also part of a study on yellow fever vaccine responses in identical twins.

Sequences were obtained from CD4+ T cells sorted from blood. These receptors all stem from a woman between 18 and 29 years old in good health.

The chain couples TRBV11-1 to TRBJ2-2; 15 nucleotides agree with TRBD2. V lost 5 bases, J lost 3 bases, and 4 bases stayed unmatched. Germline CDR1 and CDR2: SGHAT and FQDESV (reference sequence). The CDR3 has 17 residues. The CDR3 nucleotides are TGTGCCAGCAGCCCCGGGACTAGCGGGGGGTACACCGGGGAGCTGTTTTTT. Protein: CASSPGTSGGYTGELFF. Variable domain in full (rest from reference TRBV11-1 and TRBJ2-2): EAEVAQSPRYKITEKSQAVAFWCDPISGHATLYWYRQILGQGPELLVQFQDESVVDDSQLPKDRFSAERLKGVDSTLKIQPAELGDSAMYLCASSPGTSGGYTGELFFGEGSRLTVL.

The rearrangement links TRBV28 to TRBJ1-1; TRBD1 is a possible D gene (5 bases). Germline V gives CDR1 MDHEN, CDR2 SYDVKM. The CDR3 runs 14 residues. Between the trimmed V and J ends, which lost 7 bases and 0 bases, there was a span of 12 bases. The CDR3 spells CASKGQLMNTEAFF. The CDR3 nucleotides are TGTGCCAGCAAGGGGCAGTTAATGAACACTGAAGCTTTCTTT.

This chain connects TRBV5-1 to TRBJ1-3; possible D gene TRBD1, 6 bases. Germline V lookup: CDR1 SGHRS, CDR2 YFSETQ. The length of the CDR3 is 13 residues. The V and J ends lost 4 bases and 5 bases respectively, with 10 bases between them. Here the CDR3 DNA reads TGCGCCAGCAGCGAGGACAGAAGAAACACCATATATTTT. Protein product: CASSEDRRNTIYF.

This clonotype was seen more than once but under ten times. V gene TRBV12-3 or TRBV12-4 combines with J gene TRBJ2-1; TRBD2 aligns across 10 bases. Unmatched junction bases numbered 14, after V lost 6 bases and J lost 6 bases. This CDR3 region has 17 residues. DNA of the CDR3: TGTGCCAGCAGCAAAACCCCCCTAGCGGGAGAGGGCAATGAGCAGTTCTTC. Residues: CASSKTPLAGEGNEQFF.

The sample holds a few counts of this clonotype. CDR3 amino acids: CASSQVSGSGNEQFF. In DNA, the CDR3 is TGTGCCAGCAGCCAAGTCAGCGGGAGTGGGAATGAGCAGTTCTTC. The chain recombines TRBV4-2 with TRBJ2-1, with TRBD2 matching 8 bases. The V segment lost 1 base and the J segment 7 bases; nucleotides outside the gene matches: 6. The germline V gene has CDR1 LGHNA and CDR2 YNFKEQ. The CDR3 length is 15 residues.

This clonotype was picked up a small number of times. The V and J genes are TRBV20-1 and TRBJ2-3, with TRBD2 identical over 10 bases. This CDR3 is 16 amino acids long. Germline V gene lookup returns CDR1 DFQATT and CDR2 SNEGSKA (reference sequence). V lost 6 bases, J lost 2 bases, and 11 bases stayed unmatched. The CDR3 DNA sequence: TGCAGTGCACCCAAGGGCCTAGCGGGGGTCACAGATACGCAGTATTTT. Its protein is CSAPKGLAGVTDTQYF.

The V call is TRBV6-5, the J call TRBJ1-1; D might be TRBD1 (5 bases). The CDR3 consists of 14 residues. Germline-derived CDR1 and CDR2 are MNHEY and SVGAGI. The V gene lost 2 bases and the J gene lost 6 bases, with 13 bases spanning the gap. The CDR3 protein is CASSYRGDRPEAFF. The CDR3 DNA sequence: TGTGCCAGCAGTTACCGGGGCGACCGCCCTGAAGCTTTCTTT.

This clonotype showed up just a few times. The chain combines TRBV30 with TRBJ1-2; D gene unclear. CDR3 length equals 12 residues. Germline CDR1 is GTSNPN and CDR2 is SVGIG (reference sequence). Trimming took 4 bases from V and 4 from J, leaving 10 bases between them. In DNA form, the CDR3 reads TGTGCCTGGATGGGAGGCGGCTATGGCTACACCTTC. Amino acid sequence: CAWMGGGYGYTF.

CDR3 residues: CASSRLAGGIVAYNEQFF. The CDR3, as DNA: TGTGCCAGCAGTCGACTAGCGGGAGGGATAGTGGCCTACAATGAGCAGTTCTTC. This rearrangement joins TRBV6-2 or TRBV6-3 to TRBJ2-1, with 14 bases fitting TRBD2. Looked up from germline, CDR1 is MNHEY and CDR2 is SVGEGT. The V segment lost 5 bases and the J segment 2 bases; nucleotides outside the gene matches: 8. There are 18 residues in the CDR3.

V gene TRBV5-1 combines with J gene TRBJ2-3; 10 bases are shared with TRBD2. Germline CDR1 SGHRS, CDR2 YFSETQ. The junction had 17 bases not matched to a gene; V was cut back by 4 bases and J by 6 bases. The CDR3 covers 18 residues. In DNA, the CDR3 is TGCGCCAGCAGCCCCGCGGCTCTCAGCGGGGGGGCCGGGGATACGCAGTATTTT. Protein sequence: CASSPAALSGGAGDTQYF. Based on the CDR3 plus reference TRBV5-1 and TRBJ2-3, the full variable domain is KAGVTQTPRYLIKTRGQQVTLSCSPISGHRSVSWYQQTPGQGLQFLFEYFSETQRNKGNFPGRFSGRQFSNSRSEMNVSTLELGDSALYLCASSPAALSGGAGDTQYFGPGTRLTVL.

The rearrangement joins TRBV11-2 to TRBJ1-1; D is ambiguous. The CDR3 runs 16 residues. Germline-derived CDR1 and CDR2 are SGHAT and FQNNGV. V dropped 4 bases and J dropped 8 bases, with 23 bases sitting between them. CDR3 loop: CASSWELGPSNGEAFF. CDR3 DNA sequence: TGTGCCAGCAGCTGGGAATTGGGCCCATCCAACGGGGAAGCTTTCTTT.

The chain recombines TRBV24-1 with TRBJ2-3; 14 positions match TRBD2. V lost 3 bases, J lost 0 bases, and 4 bases stayed unmatched. Germline V lookup: CDR1 KGHDR, CDR2 SFDVKD. The CDR3 extends over 18 amino acids. In DNA, the CDR3 is TGTGCCACCAGTGATCCCGGGACTAGCGGGGGTAGCACAGATACGCAGTATTTT. Amino acid sequence: CATSDPGTSGGSTDTQYF.

The chain is built from TRBV12-3 or TRBV12-4 and TRBJ1-2; D possibly corresponds to TRBD1 (6 bases). The CDR3 runs 14 residues. Trimming took off 6 bases at V and 4 bases at J, with 15 bases between the two ends. The CDR3 region is CASSSRGLFYGYTF. CDR3 nucleotides: TGTGCCAGCAGCAGCAGGGGTCTATTCTATGGCTACACCTTC.

The table lists this clonotype with a few counts. This chain connects TRBV5-1 to TRBJ2-3, with D tentatively TRBD1 (7 bases). The CDR3 runs to 17 residues. The V end was cut by 3 bases, the J end by 3 bases, with 20 bases between. Per germline, CDR1 SGHRS and CDR2 YFSETQ. Written as DNA, the CDR3 is TGCGCCAGCAGCTCCTCATACCGACAGGGAGGTACAGATACGCAGTATTTT. Translating gives CASSSSYRQGGTDTQYF.

This clonotype was seen a handful of times. The rearrangement joins TRBV9 to TRBJ2-2; D is unresolved. The CDR3 sequence is 15 residues long. Germline V gene lookup returns CDR1 SGDLS and CDR2 YYNGEE. Trimming took off 0 bases at V and 2 bases at J, with 8 bases between the two ends. The DNA for the CDR3 is TGTGCCAGCAGCGTAGCCAGGCTTAACACCGGGGAGCTGTTTTTT. Protein sequence: CASSVARLNTGELFF.

The chain couples TRBV10-3 to TRBJ1-3; 9 bases match TRBD1. CDR1 is ENHRY and CDR2 is SYGVKD in the germline V gene. J was trimmed by 0 bases and V by 5 bases; bases with no gene match: 8. The CDR3 consists of 17 residues. CDR3 in DNA: TGTGCCATCAGTAAAAACAGGGGGCGAAGCTCTGGAAACACCATATATTTT. Translated, it gives CAISKNRGRSSGNTIYF.

The V and J genes are TRBV16 and TRBJ2-7; 8 bases map to TRBD2. CDR3 length equals 16 residues. Germline-derived CDR1 and CDR2 are KGHSY and FQNENV. After removal of 3 bases from V and 2 bases from J, the junction contained 9 bases not matched to a gene. CDR3 loop: CASSHYGSGVTYEQYF. CDR3 DNA: TGTGCCAGCAGCCATTATGGTAGCGGGGTAACCTACGAGCAGTACTTC.

The genes are TRBV6-1 and TRBJ2-3; D is ambiguous. Germline values: CDR1 MNHNS, CDR2 SASEGT. CDR3 length equals 14 residues. V was pared by 6 bases and J by 1 base, with 11 bases between. In nucleotides, the CDR3 is TGTGCCAGCAGCAAATTCCCTGGCACAGATACGCAGTATTTT. Translation gives CASSKFPGTDTQYF.

Many counts were recorded for this clonotype. This chain joins TRBV4-2 and TRBJ2-2; D is perhaps TRBD1 or TRBD2 (5 bases each). This CDR3 has 16 amino acids. Per germline, CDR1 LGHNA and CDR2 YNFKEQ. V lost 0 bases and J lost 3, with 11 bases in between. The CDR3 loop reads CASSQEPGQDTGELFF. The CDR3 DNA is TGTGCCAGCAGCCAAGAGCCGGGGCAGGACACCGGGGAGCTGTTTTTT.

The chain links TRBV7-2 to TRBJ2-7; TRBD2 matches 14 bases. CDR1 is SGHTA and CDR2 is FQGNSA in the germline V gene. The CDR3 contains 17 residues. J gave up 2 bases and V 5 bases, and 8 bases lay outside the gene matches. Here the CDR3 reads CASSHPGLAGAAYEQYF. In DNA, the CDR3 is TGTGCCAGCAGCCACCCGGGACTAGCGGGGGCCGCCTACGAGCAGTACTTC.

This clonotype was observed a handful of times. This chain uses TRBV29-1 with TRBJ2-1; TRBD1 matches at 9 bases. Germline lookup yields CDR1 SQVTM and CDR2 ANQGSEA. CDR3 length equals 17 residues. V shed 1 base and J 6 bases; nucleotides not matched to a gene: 13. Here the CDR3 reads CSVEGYSNRGLGNEQFF. The CDR3 DNA is TGCAGCGTTGAAGGATACTCGAACAGGGGGCTTGGCAATGAGCAGTTCTTC.

This clonotype was seen ten or more times. This chain connects TRBV5-6 to TRBJ2-1; D remains unclear. This CDR3 region has 14 residues. Trimming took off 4 bases at V and 7 bases at J, with 15 bases between the two ends. Per germline, CDR1 SGHDT and CDR2 YYEEEE. The CDR3 DNA follows: TGTGCCAGCAGCGTTGGGCTTTATAGGAATGAGCAGTTCTTC. It encodes CASSVGLYRNEQFF.

There are a few counts of this clonotype. This chain uses TRBV12-3 or TRBV12-4 with TRBJ2-2; 7 bases are a match to TRBD2. With V trimmed by 2 bases and J by 4 bases, 4 bases remained unmatched. The length of the CDR3 is 15 residues. CDR3 protein: CASSLRRESTGELFF. The CDR3 nucleotides are TGTGCCAGCAGTTTAAGGCGGGAGAGCACCGGGGAGCTGTTTTTT.

The chain combines TRBV10-1 with TRBJ2-2; TRBD2 might be the D (5 bases). CDR1 is WNHNN and CDR2 is SYGVQD in the germline V gene (reference sequence). The CDR3 is 15 amino acids. Trimming stripped 0 bases from V and 6 bases from J, with 11 bases between. Here the CDR3 DNA reads TGCGCCAGCAGTGAGTCGACTAAAGTAGCCGGGGAGCTGTTTTTT. It yields the protein CASSESTKVAGELFF.

In its sample, this clonotype was seen a few times. The chain employs TRBV28 and TRBJ2-1; 7 positions match TRBD1. The CDR3 is 13 amino acids. The germline gives CDR1 MDHEN, CDR2 SYDVKM. With V trimmed by 10 bases and J by 2 bases, 5 bases remained unmatched. The CDR3 nucleotides are TGTGCCACCACAGGGGCGGCCTACAATGAGCAGTTCTTC. Its protein is CATTGAAYNEQFF.

For the CDR3, the DNA is TGTGCCAGCAGCCAAGGACAGCGCAATGAGCAGTTCTTC. Translating gives CASSQGQRNEQFF. The chain combines TRBV14 with TRBJ2-1, with D possibly being TRBD1 (5 bases). Germline-derived CDR1 and CDR2 are SGHDN and FVKESK. The V end was cut by 1 base, the J end by 6 bases, with 7 bases between. The CDR3 is 13 residues long.

V is TRBV27 and J is TRBJ2-5; the D is unclear. The CDR3 runs to 15 residues. CDR1 is MNHEY, CDR2 SMNVEV, per germline (reference sequence). The germline V and J ends were trimmed by 0 bases and 1 base, with 9 bases remaining between them. The chain's CDR3 is CASSLSWQTQETQYF. CDR3 in DNA: TGTGCCAGCAGTTTATCATGGCAGACCCAAGAGACCCAGTACTTC.

V and J are TRBV4-2 and TRBJ2-1, with 10 positions matching TRBD2. CDR1 LGHNA and CDR2 YNFKEQ come from the germline V gene. The V gene end was trimmed by 2 bases and the J gene end by 6 bases; junction bases not matched to a gene: 4. This CDR3 is 15 amino acids long. CDR3 nucleotide sequence: TGTGCCAGCAGCCAATTAAGCGGGGGGGGCAATGAGCAGTTCTTC. This codes for CASSQLSGGGNEQFF.

In its sample, this clonotype was seen a few times. The rearrangement uses TRBV20-1 and TRBJ2-4; 13 nucleotides line up with TRBD2. CDR1 and CDR2 (germline): DFQATT, SNEGSKA (reference sequence). The ends lost 6 bases at V and 2 bases at J; junction bases unmatched: 10. This CDR3 spans 17 amino acids. The CDR3 reads CSARLAGGSGSKNIQYF. Written as DNA, the CDR3 is TGCAGTGCAAGACTAGCGGGAGGTAGCGGGTCCAAAAACATTCAGTACTTC.

The chain recombines TRBV9 with TRBJ2-1; D possibly uses TRBD1 or TRBD2 (6 bases each). Germline CDR1 is SGDLS and CDR2 is YYNGEE. The CDR3 runs 16 residues. The V end lost 3 bases, the J end lost 3 bases, and 16 bases lay between the germline ends. The CDR3 DNA follows: TGTGCCAGCAGCGGTAGAGGAGGGGGGTACTACAATGAGCAGTTCTTC. Its translation: CASSGRGGGYYNEQFF.

This clonotype was seen repeatedly, ten times or more. The rearrangement joins TRBV20-1 to TRBJ2-3; no definite D call. V shed 4 bases and J shed 2 bases, with 10 bases lying between them. Germline V gives CDR1 DFQATT, CDR2 SNEGSKA (reference sequence). The CDR3 totals 13 residues. As DNA, the CDR3 is TGCAGTGCTAAAGTCAGAGTCACAGATACGCAGTATTTT. It is translated as CSAKVRVTDTQYF.

This clonotype was seen a few times. The rearrangement links TRBV7-3 to TRBJ2-1, with 7 bases identical to TRBD2. The CDR3 loop spans 15 amino acids. In germline, CDR1 is SGHTA, CDR2 FQGTGA. The J segment lost 3 bases and the V segment lost 1 base, leaving 3 bases of the junction unmatched. DNA for the CDR3: TGTGCCAGCAGCTTAAATTCGGGGGGCTACAATGAGCAGTTCTTC. It translates to CASSLNSGGYNEQFF.